Each of the 28 T cell receptor beta chains below was sequenced from the same sample in a study of breast tumors, draining lymph nodes, adjacent tissues. TCRdb ran MiXCR on the multiplex PCR reads and lists one entry per CDR3 protein. Among about 11,000 distinct CDR3 sequences, about 36% were seen once, and the ten largest hold approximately 14%. Sequences were obtained from breast tumor tissue. All receptors derive from a female donor with breast cancer. Some clones in this sample may be carry-over from other donors' samples.

The chain joins TRBV5-1 to TRBJ1-2, with D unclear. This CDR3 contains 14 residues. V lost 0 bases and J lost 4, with 10 bases in between. The V gene's germline CDR1 is SGHRS and CDR2 YFSETQ. CDR3 in DNA: TGCGCCAGCAGCTTGGGGGGTGAGGGCTATGGCTACACCTTC. It specifies CASSLGGEGYGYTF.

Of note for this clonotype: The CDR3 carries no conserved terminal phenylalanine or tryptophan, so it likely arises from a read error. The chain joins TRBV10-3 to TRBJ2-3, with TRBD2 matching over 12 bases. The CDR3 runs to 15 residues. Germline V lookup: CDR1 ENHRY, CDR2 SYGVKD. Germline trimming cut 8 bases from V and 0 bases from J; bases unmatched to any gene: 3. The CDR3 region is CAIGGTSGSTDTQYS. The CDR3 DNA is TGTGCCATCGGTGGGACTAGCGGGAGCACAGATACGCAGTATTCT.

This clonotype was seen many times. V is TRBV7-8 and J is TRBJ1-5; 10 positions match TRBD1. Trimming cost V 3 bases and J 6 bases; bases outside gene matches: 11. Germline V CDR1 and CDR2: SGHVS, FQNEAQ. This CDR3 region has 17 residues. DNA of the CDR3: TGTGCCAGCAGCTTGAAAGGGACAGGGGTTGTCAGTCAGCCCCAGCATTTT. Translated: CASSLKGTGVVSQPQHF.

This clonotype was seen ten or more times. CDR3 DNA sequence: TGCGCCAGCAGCCTCGGGCGGGGGGGCTACAATGAGCAGTTCTTC. This translates into CASSLGRGGYNEQFF. The rearrangement joins TRBV5-1 to TRBJ2-1; 9 positions agree with TRBD2. The trim removed 4 bases at V and 3 bases at J, leaving 5 bases unmatched. This CDR3 is 15 amino acids long. CDR1 is SGHRS and CDR2 is YFSETQ in the germline V gene.

This clonotype appeared once. The rearrangement joins TRBV18 to TRBJ2-3; no clear D gene. This CDR3 is 13 amino acids long. Germline V gene lookup returns CDR1 KGHSH and CDR2 LQKENI. V shed 0 bases and J shed 3 bases, with 4 bases lying between them. CDR3 amino acids: CASSPPVTDTQYF. The CDR3 DNA reads TGTGCCAGCTCACCACCTGTTACAGATACGCAGTATTTT.

This clonotype was observed once. This chain links TRBV11-2 with TRBJ2-3; a possible D gene is TRBD2 (5 bases). This CDR3 spans 14 amino acids. V was pared by 1 base and J by 6 bases, with 11 bases between. Germline lookup yields CDR1 SGHAT and CDR2 FQNNGV. This CDR3 reads CASSLVSSSDTQYF. Here the CDR3 DNA reads TGTGCCAGCAGCTTAGTTTCTAGCAGTGATACGCAGTATTTT.

This clonotype is medium-sized by share. This chain connects TRBV7-9 to TRBJ2-5; weak D call: TRBD2 (5 bases). Looked up from germline, CDR1 is SEHNR and CDR2 is FQNEAQ (reference sequence). The germline V and J ends were trimmed by 8 bases and 0 bases, with 10 bases remaining between them. The CDR3 has 13 residues. CDR3 DNA sequence: TGTGCCAGCGGCCGGGATTACCAAGAGACCCAGTACTTC. Translated, it gives CASGRDYQETQYF.

This clonotype was recorded at least ten times. The chain is built from TRBV20-1 and TRBJ2-1; 8 bases map to TRBD2. Losses at the gene ends were 6 bases for V and 0 bases for J; bases not matched to a gene: 10. From germline, CDR1 is DFQATT and CDR2 SNEGSKA (reference sequence). This CDR3 comprises 16 residues. CDR3 DNA sequence: TGCAGTGCCGACCCGGGGGGGGCCATCTCCTACAATGAGCAGTTCTTC. It encodes CSADPGGAISYNEQFF.

This clonotype is labeled medium-sized. The gene calls are TRBV3-1 and TRBJ1-6; D is unclear. V was trimmed by 3 bases and J by 11 bases, leaving 11 bases between them. Per the germline V gene, CDR1 is LGHDT and CDR2 is YNNKEL (reference sequence). CDR3 length: 13 residues. The CDR3 reads CASSHGEGTPLHF. The CDR3 bases are TGTGCCAGCAGCCATGGTGAGGGAACACCCCTCCACTTT.

This clonotype was observed at least ten times. The V call is TRBV12-3 or TRBV12-4, the J call TRBJ2-7, with a weak D call TRBD2 (5 bases). The CDR3 is made up of 13 amino acids. V lost 2 bases and J lost 3, with 8 bases in between. The CDR3 region has the DNA TGTGCCAGCAGTTTAAAACGGGGCTACGAGCAGTACTTC. Its translation: CASSLKRGYEQYF.

This sequence joins TRBV24-1 and TRBJ2-3; D is perhaps TRBD1 or TRBD2 (5 bases each). Looked up from germline, CDR1 is KGHDR and CDR2 is SFDVKD. Trimming stripped 5 bases from V and 3 bases from J, with 11 bases between. The length of the CDR3 is 14 residues. In DNA form, the CDR3 reads TGTGCCACCAGTGCCGTCGGGGCTACAGATACGCAGTATTTT. Translation gives CATSAVGATDTQYF.

This clonotype is deemed medium-sized (0.01 to 0.1%). The chain combines TRBV27 with TRBJ2-7; D is uncertain. V was pared by 2 bases and J by 1 base, with 9 bases between. The CDR3 extends over 14 amino acids. Germline CDR1 reads MNHEY; CDR2 reads SMNVEV (reference sequence). CDR3 bases: TGTGCCAGCAGTTTAACCACGAATTCCTACGAGCAGTACTTC. Translation: CASSLTTNSYEQYF.

This clonotype occurred many times. The chain links TRBV20-1 to TRBJ2-6; 7 bases agree with TRBD1. The V gene end was trimmed by 6 bases and the J gene end by 1 base; junction bases not matched to a gene: 9. This CDR3 spans 16 amino acids. Germline assignment: CDR1 DFQATT and CDR2 SNEGSKA (reference sequence). The CDR3 bases are TGCAGTGCCATTACAGGGGATGGATCTGGGGCCAACGTCCTGACTTTC. Translated, it gives CSAITGDGSGANVLTF.

This clonotype is medium-sized. The genes are TRBV4-1 and TRBJ1-6, with D possibly TRBD1 on 6 matching bases. Germline assignment: CDR1 MGHRA and CDR2 YSYEKL. The CDR3 is 15 residues long. Trimming left V 1 base short and J 10 bases short, with 14 bases between. The DNA for the CDR3 is TGCGCCAGCAGCCAAGGGCAGGGAACAGGGTCACCCCTCCACTTT. It encodes CASSQGQGTGSPLHF.

By sample fraction, this clonotype is medium-sized. The chain has TRBV10-3 and TRBJ2-1; the D gene is possibly TRBD1 (5 bases). Between the trimmed V and J ends, which lost 0 bases and 14 bases, there was a span of 17 bases. The CDR3 contains 14 residues. The germline V gene has CDR1 ENHRY and CDR2 SYGVKD. The CDR3 DNA sequence: TGTGCCATCAGTGAGTCAACACAGGCGGCCCAGGAGTTCTTC. Its translation is CAISESTQAAQEFF.

This clonotype was seen repeatedly, ten times or more. V usage is TRBV12-5 and J usage is TRBJ2-3; D unresolved. The CDR3 is 12 amino acids. CDR1 is LGHNT, CDR2 FRNRAP, per germline. V lost 6 bases and J 1 base, leaving 5 bases between the germline ends. The CDR3 loop reads CASGEGTDTQYF. CDR3 DNA sequence: TGTGCTAGTGGCGAGGGCACAGATACGCAGTATTTT.

This clonotype was seen once. The chain carries TRBV6-1 and TRBJ1-4; a weak D match, TRBD1 (6 bases). The CDR3 sequence is 14 residues long. Trimming took 8 bases from V and 8 from J, leaving 18 bases between them. Germline V gene sequence: CDR1 MNHNS, CDR2 SASEGT. DNA for the CDR3: TGTGCCAGCTCCCAAAAGGGGGGCGGAGAAAAACTGTTTTTT. Translated: CASSQKGGGEKLFF.

The chain recombines TRBV5-6 with TRBJ2-7; TRBD2 matches at 11 bases. J lost 3 bases, V lost 7 bases, and 12 bases had no gene match. From germline, CDR1 is SGHDT and CDR2 YYEEEE. The CDR3 has 16 residues. CDR3 residues: CASSGLAESNNYEQYF. The CDR3, as DNA: TGTGCCAGCTCGGGACTAGCGGAGTCGAACAACTACGAGCAGTACTTC.

This clonotype was seen a handful of times. The J gene is TRBJ1-1, the V gene TRBV5-5, with D unclear. V was trimmed by 0 bases and J by 1 base, leaving 7 bases between them. The CDR3 sequence is 14 residues long. Germline V lookup: CDR1 SGHKS, CDR2 YYEKEE (reference sequence). The CDR3 loop is CASSLGGRNTEAFF. CDR3 in DNA: TGTGCCAGCAGCTTGGGGGGAAGGAACACTGAAGCTTTCTTT.

This clonotype is medium-sized (0.01 to 0.1%) within its sample. V and J are TRBV14 and TRBJ2-1, with 7 bases identical to TRBD2. CDR3 length equals 16 residues. After removal of 1 base from V and 0 bases from J, the junction contained 3 bases not matched to a gene. Germline values: CDR1 SGHDN, CDR2 FVKESK. The CDR3 DNA reads TGTGCCAGCAGCCAAGTTGGGAGGGTCTCCTACAATGAGCAGTTCTTC. Protein product: CASSQVGRVSYNEQFF.

This clonotype was seen at least ten times. The DNA for the CDR3 is TGCGCCAGCAGCATCGGACTAGCGGGAGGAATAGTGGATGAGCAGTTCTTC. It codes for CASSIGLAGGIVDEQFF. The chain recombines TRBV5-1 with TRBJ2-1; 14 positions agree with TRBD2. Trimming took 4 bases from V and 8 from J; bases not matched to a gene: 11. The germline CDR1 and CDR2 sequences are SGHRS and YFSETQ. The CDR3 has 17 residues.

The genes are TRBV12-3 or TRBV12-4 and TRBJ2-2; 8 positions agree with TRBD1. This CDR3 contains 15 residues. Germline trimming cut 7 bases from V and 1 base from J; bases unmatched to any gene: 5. The CDR3 nucleotides read TGTGCCAGCATCCGGGACAGGAGGAACACCGGGGAGCTGTTTTTT. Its protein is CASIRDRRNTGELFF.

This clonotype qualifies as medium-sized. The rearrangement links TRBV20-1 to TRBJ2-1; 7 bases fit TRBD1. CDR3 length: 15 residues. With V trimmed by 2 bases and J by 4 bases, 8 bases remained unmatched. Looked up from germline, CDR1 is DFQATT and CDR2 is SNEGSKA (reference sequence). DNA for the CDR3: TGCAGTGCTAGATTTCCGGGACAGAAATACAATGAGCAGTTCTTC. The encoded protein is CSARFPGQKYNEQFF.

This clonotype was counted at least ten times. V gene TRBV10-1 combines with J gene TRBJ1-5; D is unresolved. CDR1 is WNHNN, CDR2 SYGVQD, per germline (reference sequence). The CDR3 length is 11 residues. V dropped 6 bases and J dropped 5 bases, with 5 bases sitting between them. In DNA, the CDR3 is TGCGCCAGCAGACCGGATCAGCCCCAGCATTTT. Its translation is CASRPDQPQHF.

This clonotype occurred many times. The chain recombines TRBV13 with TRBJ2-7; the match to TRBD2 covers 7 bases. The germline V gene has CDR1 PRHDT and CDR2 FYEKMQ (reference sequence). V shed 0 bases, J shed 5 bases, and the junction held 13 bases outside the gene matches. This CDR3 has 17 residues. CDR3: CASSLGRWRENLNEQYF. Here the CDR3 DNA reads TGTGCCAGCAGCTTAGGCCGCTGGCGGGAGAACCTCAACGAGCAGTACTTC.

The chain recombines TRBV5-1 with TRBJ2-3; the D gene is possibly TRBD1 (6 bases). The CDR3 length is 15 residues. V was shortened by 0 bases and J by 1 base, with 9 bases between the two germline ends. Germline CDR1 is SGHRS and CDR2 is YFSETQ. The CDR3 region has the DNA TGCGCCAGCAGCTTGGAGGGACACGGCACAGATACGCAGTATTTT. This encodes CASSLEGHGTDTQYF.

This clonotype qualifies as medium-sized. This sequence joins TRBV20-1 and TRBJ2-6; 8 bases line up with TRBD1. CDR1 and CDR2 (germline): DFQATT, SNEGSKA (reference sequence). The J segment lost 0 bases and the V segment lost 4 bases, leaving 11 bases of the junction unmatched. The CDR3 spans 18 residues. CDR3 in DNA: TGCAGTGCTACCCCGTCAGGGGGCCTGAGCTCTGGGGCCAACGTCCTGACTTTC. It codes for CSATPSGGLSSGANVLTF.

This clonotype was detected many times. The J gene is TRBJ1-2, the V gene TRBV28; no definite D call. This CDR3 has 13 amino acids. CDR1 is MDHEN, CDR2 SYDVKM, per germline. Between the trimmed V and J ends, which lost 3 bases and 5 bases, there was a span of 10 bases. The CDR3 is CASSLGPAYGYTF. The CDR3 nucleotides are TGTGCCAGCAGTTTGGGCCCCGCGTATGGCTACACCTTC.